The clone carrying this T cell receptor beta chain was recorded many times. Its antigen is not identified. The sample originates from a study of T-cell reconstitution after alpha-beta-depleted transplantation in children. Study results and limitations: Reported findings indicate that, about two months after transplant, alpha-beta T cells came from several hundred expanded clones, which were derived from non-depleted graft cells.

A library of TCRbeta sequences, prepared with unique molecular identifiers, was generated. MiXCR, applied by TCRdb to the PCR reads, yields one record per CDR3 protein. Among approximately 80,000 distinct CDR3 sequences listed, 11% to 15% were seen once. Germline V gene lookup returns CDR1 MDHEN and CDR2 SYDVKM. The CDR3 has 16 residues. The V and J ends lost 1 base and 4 bases, in that order; junction bases with no gene match: 5. The receptor was derived from a male patient aged 2-10 years who had a stem cell transplant for acute lymphoblastic leukemia, so the T cells may come from the graft donor. V is TRBV28 and J is TRBJ2-1, with 9 bases identical to TRBD1. The starting material was PBMCs, mostly from graft donor cells, obtained 180 days after TCRalphabeta/CD19-depleted stem cell transplant. The CDR3: CASSLLTGGLYNEQFF. The CDR3 coding sequence is TGTGCCAGCAGTTTATTGACAGGGGGGTTATACAATGAGCAGTTCTTC.